These 30 T cell receptor beta chains originate from one sample sequenced in a study of T cell repertoires in cytomegalovirus infection (dated by TCRdb to about 2019). Instrument on record: Illumina HiSeq 1500. TCRdb trimmed the raw reads at Q25, called clones with MiXCR and kept productive beta chains. Each entry merges the rows of one CDR3 protein and shows their most common DNA and genes. For this sample the table gives approximately 1,000,000 distinct CDR3 sequences, of which 25% to 40% were detected only once. Together, the top ten hold 10% to 15% of the sample. According to the study, the label for this sample's treatment or condition signals: in vitro stimulation with specific CMV peptide epitopes to enrich CMV-specific T cells. The antigens these receptors bind are not known. The specimen was cultured CD8+ T cells from PBMCs, collected from culture after CMV antigen stimulation. The receptors stem from a human donor in good health (CMV status not recorded). Some clones in this sample may be carry-over from other donors' samples.

The chain joins TRBV9 to TRBJ2-1; 12 bases map to TRBD1. CDR1 and CDR2 (germline): SGDLS, YYNGEE. This CDR3 contains 16 residues. J lost 10 bases, V lost 4 bases, and 12 bases had no gene match. CDR3 region: CASSPYPGQGAGEQFF. CDR3 nucleotide sequence: TGTGCCAGCAGCCCTTATCCGGGACAGGGGGCCGGGGAGCAGTTCTTC.

This clonotype was counted only a few times. This sequence joins TRBV29-1 and TRBJ2-5; no reliable D call. Per germline, CDR1 SQVTM and CDR2 ANQGSEA. The CDR3 is 15 amino acids. The ends were cut back, 2 bases at V and 5 bases at J, with 18 bases in the middle. The CDR3 loop is CSVEKGKPVGETQYF. In nucleotides, the CDR3 is TGCAGCGTTGAAAAGGGAAAACCGGTCGGTGAGACCCAGTACTTC.

The chain employs TRBV4-2 and TRBJ1-1; D unresolved. Germline V lookup: CDR1 LGHNA, CDR2 YNFKEQ. The V gene lost 3 bases and the J gene lost 2 bases, with 13 bases spanning the gap. CDR3 length: 15 residues. For the CDR3, the DNA is TGTGCCAGCAGCCAGTCGATGGCAACTAACACTGAAGCTTTCTTT. This gives the protein CASSQSMATNTEAFF.

V gene TRBV5-5 combines with J gene TRBJ2-3; no reliable D call. The germline V gene encodes CDR1 SGHKS and CDR2 YYEKEE (reference sequence). The CDR3 length is 12 residues. Deletions cut 1 base from V and 15 bases from J, with 15 bases between. This CDR3 is CASSLTAPTRYF. In DNA form, the CDR3 reads TGTGCCAGCAGCTTGACGGCCCCGACTCGCTATTTT. Together with reference TRBV5-5 and TRBJ2-3, the CDR3 gives the full variable domain: DAGVTQSPTHLIKTRGQQVTLRCSPISGHKSVSWYQQVLGQGPQFIFQYYEKEERGRGNFPDRFSARQFPNYSSELNVNALLLGDSALYLCASSLTAPTRYFGPGTRLTVL.

This chain links TRBV25-1 with TRBJ2-1; D unclear. The CDR3 is 12 residues long. V lost 8 bases and J 4 bases, leaving 9 bases between the germline ends. Germline CDR1 MGHDK, CDR2 SYGVNS. The CDR3 nucleotides read TGTGCCAGCGGGTCGGGTTACAATGAGCAGTTCTTC. Protein: CASGSGYNEQFF.

The table lists this clonotype with a few counts. The rearrangement links TRBV7-6 to TRBJ1-2; a weak D match, TRBD1 (6 bases). V lost 1 base to trimming and J lost 6 bases, with 24 bases between them. The germline V gene encodes CDR1 SGHVS and CDR2 FNYEAQ. The CDR3 totals 18 residues. The CDR3 sequence is CASSLVGRGREAPDGYTF. CDR3 coding DNA: TGTGCCAGCAGCTTAGTAGGAAGGGGGAGGGAGGCCCCAGATGGCTACACCTTC.

The J gene is TRBJ2-2, the V gene TRBV2, with a weak D call TRBD2 (5 bases). Germline V CDR1 and CDR2: SNHLY, FYNNEI. This CDR3 comprises 16 residues. Trimming took 8 bases from V and 2 from J, leaving 18 bases between them. The CDR3, as DNA: TGTGCCAGCGGGCAAGAGAGAGGGTTTAACACCGGGGAGCTGTTTTTT. Translated, it gives CASGQERGFNTGELFF.

The chain is built from TRBV12-5 and TRBJ2-1, with 14 positions matching TRBD2. The ends lost 7 bases at V and 0 bases at J; junction bases unmatched: 11. This CDR3 contains 19 residues. Germline V lookup: CDR1 LGHNT, CDR2 FRNRAP. This CDR3 reads CASAWGTSGGLRSYNEQFF. CDR3 nucleotides: TGTGCTAGTGCCTGGGGGACTAGCGGGGGACTTCGCTCCTACAATGAGCAGTTCTTC.

Only one count was recorded for this clonotype. The chain combines TRBV12-3 or TRBV12-4 with TRBJ2-3; D is perhaps TRBD1 (5 bases). V dropped 0 bases and J dropped 5 bases, with 9 bases sitting between them. The CDR3 consists of 14 residues. DNA for the CDR3: TGTGCCAGCAGTTTAGCCATACAGGAAGATACGCAGTATTTT. It encodes CASSLAIQEDTQYF.

The chain couples TRBV20-1 to TRBJ1-1; 8 bases map to TRBD1. Trimming took 3 bases from V and 0 from J; bases not matched to a gene: 9. CDR3 length: 16 residues. The germline gives CDR1 DFQATT, CDR2 SNEGSKA (reference sequence). The chain's CDR3 is CSARDREKGMNTEAFF. DNA of the CDR3: TGCAGTGCTAGGGACAGGGAGAAGGGCATGAACACTGAAGCTTTCTTT.

There are many counts of this clonotype. The genes are TRBV7-9 and TRBJ2-7, with 9 bases that match TRBD1. Germline values: CDR1 SEHNR, CDR2 FQNEAQ (reference sequence). V trimming: 8 bases; J trimming: 4 bases; junction bases outside the gene matches: 12. This CDR3 is built from 15 residues. The CDR3: CASGLPGQGGYEQYV. In nucleotides, the CDR3 is TGTGCCAGCGGGCTTCCGGGACAGGGAGGGTACGAGCAGTACGTC.

The chain recombines TRBV7-6 with TRBJ2-7; TRBD1 agrees at 9 bases. Germline V gives CDR1 SGHVS, CDR2 FNYEAQ. V lost 5 bases to trimming and J lost 3 bases; unmatched junction nucleotides: 17. The CDR3 has 18 residues. CDR3 loop: CASSPTTSGTGTHYEQYF. The CDR3 nucleotides are TGTGCCAGCAGCCCAACCACTTCCGGGACAGGGACCCACTACGAGCAGTACTTC.

The chain couples TRBV2 to TRBJ2-7; D is ambiguous. V was cut by 3 bases and J by 2 bases, with 11 bases left in between. Looked up from germline, CDR1 is SNHLY and CDR2 is FYNNEI. This CDR3 is 14 amino acids long. This CDR3 reads CASSDGDIPYEQYV. CDR3 DNA sequence: TGTGCCAGCAGTGATGGAGATATCCCCTACGAGCAGTACGTC.

This clonotype was seen only a few times. The chain is built from TRBV27 and TRBJ1-2; D uncertain. V dropped 6 bases and J dropped 7 bases, with 18 bases sitting between them. The CDR3 loop spans 14 amino acids. The germline V gene has CDR1 MNHEY and CDR2 SMNVEV (reference sequence). The CDR3 loop is CASRGYTPEGGYTF. CDR3 in DNA: TGTGCCAGCAGAGGGTATACCCCCGAGGGTGGCTACACCTTC.

This clonotype was detected only a few times. The chain carries TRBV28 and TRBJ1-2; D is possibly TRBD1 (6 bases). This CDR3 has 15 residues. Looked up from germline, CDR1 is MDHEN and CDR2 is SYDVKM. The V and J ends lost 5 bases and 2 bases respectively, with 15 bases between them. Here the CDR3 reads CASSPEFGQNYGYTF. As DNA, the CDR3 is TGTGCCAGCAGTCCAGAATTTGGACAGAACTATGGCTACACCTTC.

This chain joins TRBV27 and TRBJ2-3, with D unresolved. Trimming stripped 5 bases from V and 7 bases from J, with 16 bases between. Germline CDR1 reads MNHEY; CDR2 reads SMNVEV (reference sequence). CDR3 length: 14 residues. This CDR3 reads CASSPDPTPHTQYF. CDR3 nucleotide sequence: TGTGCCAGCAGTCCCGACCCGACACCCCATACGCAGTATTTT.

This clonotype was counted only a few times. The J gene is TRBJ2-3, the V gene TRBV14, with D perhaps TRBD1 (6 bases). The CDR3 extends over 16 amino acids. Germline CDR1 reads SGHDN; CDR2 reads FVKESK. The germline V and J ends were trimmed by 1 base and 2 bases, with 13 bases remaining between them. The CDR3 nucleotides read TGTGCCAGCAGCCAAGGGGACACACTGTACACAGATACGCAGTATTTT. Its protein product is CASSQGDTLYTDTQYF.

This chain joins TRBV6-6 and TRBJ2-1; D is unresolved. Between the trimmed V and J ends, which lost 10 bases and 8 bases, there was a span of 12 bases. CDR3 size: 11 residues. Germline V gene data show CDR1 as MNHNY and CDR2 as SVGAGI (reference sequence). CDR3 in amino acids: CANRRLDEQFF. The CDR3 region has the DNA TGTGCCAACAGACGACTGGATGAGCAGTTCTTC.

This clonotype was seen repeatedly, ten times or more. The chain couples TRBV7-6 to TRBJ2-1; a possible D gene is TRBD2 (5 bases). The CDR3 contains 16 residues. V lost 5 bases, J lost 4 bases, and 18 bases lay in between. From germline, CDR1 is SGHVS and CDR2 FNYEAQ. The CDR3 DNA reads TGTGCCAGCAGCCCGTTTGTAGAGGCGGGTTACAATGAGCAGTTCTTC. Protein sequence: CASSPFVEAGYNEQFF.

The chain couples TRBV7-3 to TRBJ2-1; D might be TRBD1 or TRBD2, each matching 7 bases. The CDR3 is 17 amino acids. Germline V CDR1 and CDR2: SGHTA, FQGTGA. Trimming took off 6 bases at V and 0 bases at J, with 18 bases between the two ends. CDR3 loop: CASRRDQGGLSYNEQFF. The CDR3 bases are TGTGCCAGCAGAAGAGATCAGGGGGGGCTCTCCTACAATGAGCAGTTCTTC.

This clonotype was detected a few times. This sequence joins TRBV2 and TRBJ1-1, with D hard to call. Trimming removed 7 bases at V and 7 bases at J, with 13 bases between. CDR1 and CDR2 (germline): SNHLY, FYNNEI. CDR3 length: 12 residues. CDR3 loop: CASTSNKVEAFF. CDR3 coding DNA: TGTGCCAGCACAAGTAATAAGGTTGAAGCTTTCTTT.

The sample holds many counts of this clonotype. The rearrangement joins TRBV7-8 to TRBJ2-7, with 7 positions matching TRBD2. The germline gives CDR1 SGHVS, CDR2 FQNEAQ. Trimming at V came to 2 bases and at J to 2 bases, leaving 15 bases not matched to a gene. The CDR3 extends over 18 amino acids. The CDR3 DNA reads TGTGCCAGCAGCTTATATGGGGGGGGAGGGAAACGGACCTACGAGCAGTACTTC. Its translation: CASSLYGGGGKRTYEQYF.

This clonotype was seen only a few times. The chain uses TRBV7-6 and TRBJ1-1; D ambiguous. This CDR3 contains 17 residues. V lost 5 bases to trimming and J lost 1 base, with 20 bases between them. The germline V gene encodes CDR1 SGHVS and CDR2 FNYEAQ. CDR3 in DNA: TGTGCCAGCAGCCATAGCCGCGGTGGGGAGGGGAACACTGAAGCTTTCTTT. Its translation is CASSHSRGGEGNTEAFF. The whole variable domain, filled in from reference TRBV7-6 and TRBJ1-1, reads GAGVSQSPRYKVTKRGQDVALRCDPISGHVSLYWYRQALGQGPEFLTYFNYEAQQDKSGLPNDRFSAERPEGSISTLTIQRTEQRDSAMYRCASSHSRGGEGNTEAFFGQGTRLTVV.

This clonotype appeared many times. This chain links TRBV7-6 with TRBJ1-1; 12 bases fit TRBD1. This CDR3 is 16 amino acids long. J lost 0 bases, V lost 5 bases, and 4 bases had no gene match. Looked up from germline, CDR1 is SGHVS and CDR2 is FNYEAQ. The CDR3 DNA follows: TGTGCCAGCAGCCCGGGACAGGGGGCCATGAACACTGAAGCTTTCTTT. Translation: CASSPGQGAMNTEAFF.

About this clonotype itself: One junction end disagrees with the germline gene, perhaps due to a read error. V is TRBV28 and J is TRBJ2-1, with TRBD2 as a possible D gene (6 bases). CDR1 and CDR2 from the germline V gene are MDHEN and SYDVKM. The CDR3 consists of 15 residues. CDR3 in DNA: TGTGCCAGCAGTGGGAGCGGGTCGACCTACAATGGGCAGTTCTTC. It is translated as CASSGSGSTYNGQFF.

This clonotype was recorded many times. V is TRBV6-1 and J is TRBJ2-1; 8 bases map to TRBD2. V shed 1 base and J 3 bases; nucleotides not matched to a gene: 2. Germline assignment: CDR1 MNHNS and CDR2 SASEGT. The CDR3 totals 15 residues. The CDR3 spells CASSEVGGGYNEQFF. The CDR3 nucleotides are TGTGCCAGCAGTGAAGTCGGGGGGGGCTACAATGAGCAGTTCTTC.

The chain links TRBV2 to TRBJ2-5; a weak D match, TRBD1 (5 bases). This CDR3 has 16 residues. The germline CDR1 and CDR2 sequences are SNHLY and FYNNEI. V lost 2 bases and J lost 1, with 14 bases in between. Written as DNA, the CDR3 is TGTGCCAGCAGTGAATACGTGGGGCGCCTCCAAGAGACCCAGTACTTC. This encodes CASSEYVGRLQETQYF.

The J gene is TRBJ1-1, the V gene TRBV11-2, with D possibly matching TRBD1 (5 bases). The V and J ends lost 5 bases and 4 bases respectively, with 20 bases between them. In germline, CDR1 is SGHAT, CDR2 FQNNGV. There are 16 residues in the CDR3. The CDR3, as DNA: TGTGCCAGCAGCCTACCCGTGGCCGGGGACCTCACTGAAGCTTTCTTT. Translation gives CASSLPVAGDLTEAFF.

For the CDR3, the DNA is TGTGCCATCCTCCGGGAGGAGACAGAGACCCAGTACTTC. Amino acids: CAILREETETQYF. The chain joins TRBV10-3 to TRBJ2-5; TRBD2 matches 7 bases. Germline trimming cut 8 bases from V and 4 bases from J; bases unmatched to any gene: 7. The CDR3 is made up of 13 amino acids. The germline V gene has CDR1 ENHRY and CDR2 SYGVKD.

The CDR3, as DNA: TGTGCCAGCAGTGAAGGACCGTTGTACCAAGAGACCCAGTACTTC. Encoded protein: CASSEGPLYQETQYF. This rearrangement joins TRBV6-2 or TRBV6-3 to TRBJ2-5, with no clear D. The V and J ends lost 5 bases and 0 bases respectively, with 13 bases between them. In germline, CDR1 is MNHEY, CDR2 SVGEGT. The CDR3 runs 15 residues.